This passage covers 22 T cell receptor beta chains from one sample sequenced in a study of cytomegalovirus exposure and HLA in healthy donors. PCR involved 60 Vbeta and 13 Jbeta primers. The table came from immunoSEQ multiplex PCR; TCRdb's copy has only in-frame clones and leaves some out. The sample lists around 130,000 clones, around three quarters occurring once. Material: PBMCs. The receptors derive from an older woman in good health and CMV-seropositive.

This clone was seen more than once but under ten times. This rearrangement joins TRBV6-1 to TRBJ1-2; D ambiguous. The germline V gene encodes CDR1 MNHNS and CDR2 SASEGT. Trimming shortened V by 6 bases and J by 10 bases, and 21 bases separated the two germline ends. The length of the CDR3 is 14 residues. This CDR3 is CASSPFGGSGSYTF. The CDR3 DNA follows: TGTGCCAGCAGCCCCTTCGGAGGGTCAGGCTCCTACACCTTC.

This chain uses TRBV11-3 with TRBJ2-7; 7 nucleotides line up with TRBD1. CDR3 size: 15 residues. V shed 3 bases, J shed 1 base, and the junction held 6 bases outside the gene matches. Germline values: CDR1 SGHNT, CDR2 YENEEA. The CDR3 sequence: CASSFGTASSYEQYF. In nucleotides, the CDR3 is TGTGCCAGCAGCTTCGGGACAGCCAGTTCCTACGAGCAGTACTTC.

This clone was recorded many times. The chain carries TRBV27 and TRBJ1-3; D unresolved. This CDR3 has 14 amino acids. V was trimmed by 6 bases and J by 2 bases, leaving 11 bases between them. Germline assignment: CDR1 MNHEY and CDR2 SMNVEV (reference sequence). CDR3 coding DNA: TGTGCCAGCAGGGGTGTGGGCCCTGGAAACACCATATATTTT. It yields the protein CASRGVGPGNTIYF.

Only a few counts were recorded for this clone. V usage is TRBV19 and J usage is TRBJ2-7, with unresolved D. The germline CDR1 and CDR2 sequences are LNHDA and SQIVND (reference sequence). V was trimmed by 9 bases and J by 1 base, leaving 4 bases between them. The CDR3 is made up of 10 amino acids. CDR3 loop: CASRSYEQYF. The DNA of the CDR3 is TGTGCCAGCAGGTCCTACGAGCAGTACTTC.

The V and J genes are TRBV15 and TRBJ2-1; D perhaps matches TRBD2 (5 bases). From germline, CDR1 is LNHNV and CDR2 YYDKDF (reference sequence). Between the trimmed V and J ends, which lost 1 base and 7 bases, there was a span of 11 bases. This CDR3 has 14 residues. DNA for the CDR3: TGTGCCACCAGCAGAGGGCTAGCCCTGAATGAGCAGTTCTTC. It specifies CATSRGLALNEQFF.

The rearrangement joins TRBV5-4 to TRBJ1-2; perhaps TRBD1 as D (6 bases). The CDR3 spans 14 residues. V lost 4 bases to trimming and J lost 7 bases, with 17 bases between them. Germline V gene lookup returns CDR1 SGHNT and CDR2 YYREEE (reference sequence). This CDR3 reads CASSLEVGGFGYTF. CDR3 DNA: TGTGCCAGCAGCCTCGAGGTTGGGGGCTTTGGCTACACCTTC.

This clone appeared a single time. The rearrangement links TRBV5-1 to TRBJ2-7, with 11 bases fitting TRBD2. V dropped 2 bases and J dropped 4; count of bases not matched to a gene: 5. The length of the CDR3 is 15 residues. In germline, CDR1 is SGHRS, CDR2 YFSETQ. The CDR3 sequence: CASSFNIAGGYEQYF. The CDR3 coding sequence is TGCGCCAGCAGCTTCAATATAGCGGGGGGGTACGAGCAGTACTTC.

This clone showed up just a few times. V usage is TRBV2 and J usage is TRBJ1-4, with TRBD1 matching over 8 bases. V was pared by 7 bases and J by 2 bases, with 9 bases of the junction left unmatched. Germline V gives CDR1 SNHLY, CDR2 FYNNEI. The CDR3 has 16 residues. For the CDR3, the DNA is TGTGCCAGCAAGACAGGGGCGCGACTCACTAATGAAAAACTGTTTTTT. This gives the protein CASKTGARLTNEKLFF.

V and J are TRBV5-4 and TRBJ1-1; TRBD1 matches at 7 bases. The CDR3 contains 14 residues. The V gene end was trimmed by 3 bases and the J gene end by 5 bases; junction bases not matched to a gene: 7. Germline V lookup: CDR1 SGHNT, CDR2 YYREEE (reference sequence). The CDR3, as DNA: TGTGCCAGCAGCTATGGACAGGTAGGGACTGAAGCTTTCTTT. Protein sequence: CASSYGQVGTEAFF.

This rearrangement joins TRBV6-6 to TRBJ1-5, with TRBD1 identical over 8 bases. The germline V gene encodes CDR1 MNHNY and CDR2 SVGAGI (reference sequence). V trimming: 0 bases; J trimming: 6 bases; junction bases outside the gene matches: 1. CDR3 size: 14 residues. The DNA of the CDR3 is TGTGCCAGCAGTTACTCTACAGGGGGTCAGCCCCAGCATTTT. This gives the protein CASSYSTGGQPQHF.

The J gene is TRBJ2-1, the V gene TRBV4-2, with TRBD2 identical over 15 bases. This CDR3 contains 17 residues. The germline V gene encodes CDR1 LGHNA and CDR2 YNFKEQ. V lost 3 bases, J lost 10 bases, and 10 bases stayed unmatched. The CDR3 DNA follows: TGTGCCAGCAGCCAGGGGACTAGCGGGGGGACCTTGGACGAGCAGTTCTTC. Amino acid sequence: CASSQGTSGGTLDEQFF.

This chain links TRBV7-8 with TRBJ1-6; D unclear. The CDR3 sequence is 14 residues long. Germline CDR1 and CDR2: SGHVS and FQNEAQ. Trimming took off 1 base at V and 5 bases at J, with 6 bases between the two ends. The CDR3 protein is CASSLGQNNSPLHF. For the CDR3, the DNA is TGTGCCAGCAGCTTAGGGCAGAATAATTCACCCCTCCACTTT.

This rearrangement joins TRBV27 to TRBJ1-1; weak D call: TRBD1 (6 bases). There are 11 residues in the CDR3. The germline gives CDR1 MNHEY, CDR2 SMNVEV (reference sequence). V lost 8 bases and J lost 5, with 9 bases in between. The CDR3 coding sequence is TGTGCCAGCCAGGGGAAGACTGAAGCTTTCTTT. Translated, it gives CASQGKTEAFF.

This chain uses TRBV7-6 with TRBJ2-5, with 7 nucleotides matching TRBD1. Germline V gives CDR1 SGHVS, CDR2 FNYEAQ. The CDR3 is 14 residues long. Trimming took 2 bases from V and 4 from J; bases not matched to a gene: 4. The CDR3, as DNA: TGTGCCAGCAGCTTAACCGGGACAGCAGAGACCCAGTACTTC. Translating it yields CASSLTGTAETQYF.

V and J are TRBV19 and TRBJ2-2; 9 bases are a match to TRBD1. CDR1 LNHDA and CDR2 SQIVND come from the germline V gene (reference sequence). CDR3 length equals 15 residues. Losses at the gene ends were 6 bases for V and 4 bases for J; bases not matched to a gene: 6. Written as DNA, the CDR3 is TGTGCCAGTAGAGGGGGGACAGGGATCACCGGGGAGCTGTTTTTT. Translated: CASRGGTGITGELFF.

V usage is TRBV19 and J usage is TRBJ1-2; 12 positions agree with TRBD1. The CDR3 length is 14 residues. CDR1 is LNHDA and CDR2 is SQIVND in the germline V gene (reference sequence). V lost 9 bases and J lost 8; bases outside the gene matches: 10. The CDR3, as DNA: TGTGCCAGCAACCCGGGACAGGGGGCTTGGGGCTACACCTTC. Translated: CASNPGQGAWGYTF.

For the CDR3, the DNA is TGCGCCAGCAGCTTGTTCAGGAACTCCTACAATGAGCAGTTCTTC. The encoded protein is CASSLFRNSYNEQFF. The chain links TRBV5-1 to TRBJ2-1; unclear D gene. This CDR3 contains 15 residues. The germline V gene encodes CDR1 SGHRS and CDR2 YFSETQ. V lost 1 base, J lost 0 bases, and 8 bases lay in between.

This sequence joins TRBV14 and TRBJ2-2; tentative D call: TRBD2 (5 bases). Germline lookup yields CDR1 SGHDN and CDR2 FVKESK. V shed 4 bases and J shed 6 bases, with 18 bases lying between them. The CDR3 is 16 residues long. CDR3 residues: CASSLFGSFVAGELFF. As DNA, the CDR3 is TGTGCCAGCAGCCTTTTTGGGAGCTTTGTTGCCGGGGAGCTGTTTTTT.

CDR3 DNA: TGCAGCGTTGGGGGGGGTTGGGGACAGGGGTTCTATGGCTACACCTTC. It is translated as CSVGGGWGQGFYGYTF. This chain joins TRBV29-1 and TRBJ1-2; 10 nucleotides agree with TRBD1. Germline values: CDR1 SQVTM, CDR2 ANQGSEA. This CDR3 contains 16 residues. J lost 4 bases, V lost 4 bases, and 12 bases had no gene match.

The chain employs TRBV6-5 and TRBJ2-3; no definite D call. CDR3 length: 15 residues. Germline CDR1 and CDR2: MNHEY and SVGAGI. Trimming shortened V by 2 bases and J by 1 base, and 10 bases separated the two germline ends. As DNA, the CDR3 is TGTGCCAGCAGTTACACCGGGTATGGCACAGATACGCAGTATTTT. It codes for CASSYTGYGTDTQYF.

The CDR3 region has the DNA TGTGCCAGCAGCCGTTCCGGGACAGGGAGTGAAAAACTGTTTTTT. Amino acid sequence: CASSRSGTGSEKLFF. The chain recombines TRBV14 with TRBJ1-4, with 9 nucleotides matching TRBD1. The V gene's germline CDR1 is SGHDN and CDR2 FVKESK. V was clipped by 4 bases and J by 7 bases; unmatched bases: 7. The CDR3 spans 15 residues.

The rearrangement links TRBV14 to TRBJ2-1; TRBD2 might be the D (6 bases). Germline V gives CDR1 SGHDN, CDR2 FVKESK. Trimming took 1 base from V and 1 from J, leaving 8 bases between them. The CDR3 runs to 15 residues. The CDR3 spells CASSQGRGSYNEQFF. The DNA of the CDR3 is TGTGCCAGCAGCCAAGGGCGGGGATCCTACAATGAGCAGTTCTTC.